Here is one T cell receptor beta chain with its context. Its antigen is currently unknown. This sample is part of a study of Tregs in tolerant kidney transplant recipients. General observations from the study: For some patients, primers changed over time, blocking nucleotide-level comparison.

Per the germline V gene, CDR1 is PRHDT and CDR2 is FYEKMQ (reference sequence). Trimming took off 0 bases at V and 2 bases at J, with 13 bases between the two ends. The CDR3 extends over 16 amino acids. The method was immunoSEQ multiplex PCR; TCRdb's version includes in-frame clones alone and lacks a portion of them. The data show some 70,000 clones, roughly 92% seen once. The TCR comes from a human donor who received a combined kidney and bone marrow transplant. The sequencing used CD8+ T cells from blood, collected before the transplant. This rearrangement joins TRBV13 to TRBJ1-2; D not resolved. The CDR3 region has the DNA TGTGCCAGCAGCTTAGGTCGCGGCACGGGAAACTATGGCTACACCTTC. Protein product: CASSLGRGTGNYGYTF. Based on the CDR3 plus reference TRBV13 and TRBJ1-2, the full variable domain is AAGVIQSPRHLIKEKRETATLKCYPIPRHDTVYWYQQGPGQDPQFLISFYEKMQSDKGSIPDRFSAQQFSDYHSELNMSSLELGDSALYFCASSLGRGTGNYGYTFGSGTRLTVV.